What follows are 4 T cell receptor beta chains derived from one specimen sequenced in a study of cytomegalovirus exposure and HLA in healthy donors. 13 Jbeta primers and 60 Vbeta primers were used for the PCR. Sequenced by immunoSEQ multiplex PCR; TCRdb stores in-frame clones only, minus some. The sample comprises around 150,000 clones, 65% to 85% of which are singletons, and 6.5% to 7.5% rests with the top ten. Sequencing was performed on PBMCs. These TCRs come from a woman aged 30 to 39 in good health and CMV-seropositive.

The V gene is TRBV5-1, the J gene TRBJ1-1; 8 positions agree with TRBD1. This CDR3 has 14 amino acids. CDR1 is SGHRS, CDR2 YFSETQ, per germline. J gave up 4 bases and V 2 bases, and 4 bases lay outside the gene matches. The CDR3 reads CASSFNGQGTEAFF. The CDR3, as DNA: TGCGCCAGCAGCTTTAACGGACAGGGCACTGAAGCTTTCTTT.

V is TRBV4-3 and J is TRBJ1-2, with D hard to call. The CDR3 loop spans 13 amino acids. Germline V lookup: CDR1 LGHNA, CDR2 YSLEER. V was cut by 0 bases and J by 4 bases, with 6 bases left in between. In DNA form, the CDR3 reads TGCGCCAGCAGCCAAGATCTTCGCTATGGCTACACCTTC. Amino acids: CASSQDLRYGYTF.

This chain links TRBV6-6 with TRBJ1-1; a possible D gene is TRBD1 (6 bases). CDR3 length: 16 residues. Trimming took 0 bases from V and 1 from J, leaving 12 bases between them. Germline V gives CDR1 MNHNY, CDR2 SVGAGI (reference sequence). The CDR3 nucleotides read TGTGCCAGCAGTTACTCCCGGGACACGGGGAACACTGAAGCTTTCTTT. This translates into CASSYSRDTGNTEAFF.

CDR3 nucleotides: TGTGCCAGCATCCATGGCGGGGCCGACACAGATACGCAGTATTTT. This sequence encodes CASIHGGADTDTQYF. The V and J genes are TRBV28 and TRBJ2-3; perhaps TRBD2 as D (6 bases). The CDR3 consists of 15 residues. V dropped 7 bases and J dropped 2 bases, with 16 bases sitting between them. From germline, CDR1 is MDHEN and CDR2 SYDVKM.